This T cell receptor (beta chain) was sequenced for a study of blood T cell repertoires in COVID-19. Sequenced by immunoSEQ multiplex PCR; TCRdb stores in-frame clones only, minus some. The sample lists 120,000 to 150,000 clones, just under 85% occurring once. The CDR3 sequence is 16 residues long. Trimming cost V 7 bases and J 2 bases; bases outside gene matches: 11. The germline V gene encodes CDR1 MDHEN and CDR2 SYDVKM. Residents of about two dozen US areas, aged about 18 to 95 years, made up the participants. Categorization into cohorts depended on clinical history that participants reported. The chain uses TRBV28 and TRBJ2-3; 8 bases match TRBD2. Sequenced: PBMCs or T cells enriched from blood (not recorded which). The sequence was collected from a woman between 50 and 59 years old with acute COVID-19. The CDR3 protein is CASTGGDSSFTDTQYF. The DNA for the CDR3 is TGTGCCAGCACCGGGGGGGACTCTAGCTTCACAGATACGCAGTATTTT.